Given below is one T cell receptor (beta chain) in context. Its cognate antigen is unknown. These data originate in a study of T cell responses to AZD1222 COVID-19 vaccine. TCRdb keeps only in-frame clones here, not all; method: immunoSEQ multiplex PCR. This table has roughly 150,000 clones, 90% to 95% appearing once. Study observations and caveats: Repertoire sampling was restricted to post-peak T cell response timepoints. The CD4 TCRs associated with vaccination extended across spike and predominated at 160-218 and 743-854.

This clonotype was sampled from an adult in good health. Here the sequenced sample was peripheral blood, taken on day 0 of AZD1222 vaccination.

The CDR3 nucleotides read TGTGCCAGCAGTTATGTCAGGGGAAGGACCGGGGAGCTGTTTTTT. It encodes CASSYVRGRTGELFF. The chain has TRBV6-2 or TRBV6-3 and TRBJ2-2; D perhaps matches TRBD1 (6 bases). The V end was cut by 3 bases, the J end by 5 bases, with 13 bases between. CDR3 length: 15 residues. The germline gives CDR1 MNHEY, CDR2 SVGEGT.